A single T cell receptor (beta chain) is shown here with its context. Its antigen is undetermined. These data come from a study of blood T cells in healthy people across ages. Study results and caveats: Across samples, TCR beta diversity tracked strongly with naive T cell percentage.

Next came a second PCR, run for about 7 to 12 cycles, which used a sample-barcoded 5' primer along with a J-beta primer mix. TCRdb itself ran the 5' RACE reads through MiXCR, one entry per CDR3 protein. The sample has approximately 670,000 distinct CDR3 sequences; 35% to 50% are singletons. Germline loops: CDR1 SGHRS, CDR2 YFSETQ. With 4 bases removed from V and 7 bases from J, the gap between germline ends came to 14 bases. The CDR3 has 14 amino acids. Every donor provided 9.5 to 10 milliliters of peripheral blood. Each sample had at least 6.5 million PBMCs isolated. The clonotype comes from an older man in good health. V is TRBV5-1 and J is TRBJ2-2, with D tentatively TRBD2 (5 bases). The sequencing sample was made of blood. The CDR3 loop is CASSPIGLLGELFF. CDR3 coding DNA: TGCGCCAGCAGCCCTATCGGACTCCTCGGGGAGCTGTTTTTT. The full variable domain, its missing parts supplied by reference TRBV5-1 and TRBJ2-2, is KAGVTQTPRYLIKTRGQQVTLSCSPISGHRSVSWYQQTPGQGLQFLFEYFSETQRNKGNFPGRFSGRQFSNSRSEMNVSTLELGDSALYLCASSPIGLLGELFFGEGSRLTVL.